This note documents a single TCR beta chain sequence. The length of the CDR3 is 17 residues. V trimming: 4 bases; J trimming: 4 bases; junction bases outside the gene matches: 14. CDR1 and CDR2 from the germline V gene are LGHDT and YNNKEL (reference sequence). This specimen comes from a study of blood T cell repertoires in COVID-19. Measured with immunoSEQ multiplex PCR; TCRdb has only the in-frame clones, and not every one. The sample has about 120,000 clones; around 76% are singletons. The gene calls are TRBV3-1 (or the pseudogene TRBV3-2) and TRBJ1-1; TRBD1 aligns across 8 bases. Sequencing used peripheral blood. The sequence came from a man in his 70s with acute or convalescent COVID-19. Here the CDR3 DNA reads TGTGCCAGCAGCCCACTCGGACAGGGCGGAGGTGGCACTGAAGCTTTCTTT. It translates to CASSPLGQGGGGTEAFF.